The 23 T cell receptor beta chains below come from one sample, sequenced in a study of CD8 T cells in Susac syndrome. RNA totalling about 0.5 to 1 ug underwent reverse transcription with random hexamers. One entry per CDR3 protein, called by TCRdb with MiXCR from the immunoSEQ multiplex PCR reads. The sample includes about 200,000 distinct CDR3 sequences, 90% to 95% seen only once; the top ten take roughly 0.088%. Material: CD4+ T cells from PBMCs. These receptors were collected from a human donor with multiple sclerosis.

The chain joins TRBV24-1 to TRBJ2-3; D tentatively fits TRBD1 or TRBD2 (6 bases each). V lost 9 bases and J lost 8, with 11 bases in between. Germline V CDR1 and CDR2: KGHDR, SFDVKD. The CDR3 contains 11 residues. Written as DNA, the CDR3 is TGTGCCACCGGGGGGCTTGGTACGCAGTATTTT. It yields the protein CATGGLGTQYF.

The rearrangement links TRBV5-4 to TRBJ2-5, with 10 positions matching TRBD1. Per the germline V gene, CDR1 is SGHNT and CDR2 is YYREEE (reference sequence). This CDR3 is built from 14 residues. The trim removed 4 bases at V and 5 bases at J, leaving 5 bases unmatched. This chain's CDR3 is CASSMTGGAETQYF. The CDR3 DNA follows: TGTGCCAGCAGCATGACAGGGGGCGCGGAGACCCAGTACTTC.

This clonotype was detected only once. The J gene is TRBJ1-4, the V gene TRBV27; a weak D match, TRBD1 (5 bases). This CDR3 region has 13 residues. CDR1 is MNHEY, CDR2 SMNVEV, per germline (reference sequence). V was trimmed by 6 bases and J by 5 bases, leaving 10 bases between them. The CDR3 protein is CASRGQGNEKLFF. The CDR3, as DNA: TGTGCCAGCAGGGGTCAGGGCAATGAAAAACTGTTTTTT.

The chain carries TRBV6-5 and TRBJ2-7; D perhaps matches TRBD2 (7 bases). This CDR3 region has 15 residues. Between the trimmed V and J ends, which lost 0 bases and 2 bases, there was a span of 11 bases. Germline loops: CDR1 MNHEY, CDR2 SVGAGI. The CDR3 coding sequence is TGTGCCAGCAGTTACTCGACGGGGGGCACCTACGAGCAGTACTTC. It encodes CASSYSTGGTYEQYF.

This clonotype was seen a handful of times. The chain joins TRBV30 to TRBJ1-5, with D uncertain. Germline CDR1 GTSNPN, CDR2 SVGIG (reference sequence). The CDR3 consists of 12 residues. V lost 0 bases, J lost 4 bases, and 4 bases lay in between. Written as DNA, the CDR3 is TGTGCCTGGAGTGTCCTGAATCAGCCCCAGCATTTT. Translated: CAWSVLNQPQHF.

The rearrangement links TRBV5-1 to TRBJ2-1; 9 bases fit TRBD1. The CDR3 totals 15 residues. The germline gives CDR1 SGHRS, CDR2 YFSETQ. V lost 0 bases, J lost 3 bases, and 1 base stayed unmatched. Written as DNA, the CDR3 is TGCGCCAGCAGCTTGGACAGGGGGCACTACAATGAGCAGTTCTTC. This encodes CASSLDRGHYNEQFF.

The genes are TRBV20-1 and TRBJ1-5; D gene ambiguous. This CDR3 is 13 amino acids long. Germline CDR1 reads DFQATT; CDR2 reads SNEGSKA (reference sequence). V was shortened by 7 bases and J by 7 bases, with 17 bases between the two germline ends. The CDR3 loop is CSVWTQSGQPQHF. The DNA for the CDR3 is TGCAGTGTGTGGACCCAGAGCGGGCAGCCCCAGCATTTT.

The V and J genes are TRBV18 and TRBJ2-7; no firm D call. Germline V lookup: CDR1 KGHSH, CDR2 LQKENI. The CDR3 covers 14 residues. V gave up 1 base and J gave up 6 bases, with 13 bases separating them. The CDR3 coding sequence is TGTGCCAGCTCACCACTGGCCAGCGACGGCGAGCAGTACTTC. Its translation: CASSPLASDGEQYF.

V gene TRBV28 combines with J gene TRBJ2-1; no clear D gene. The CDR3 sequence is 13 residues long. Trimming removed 7 bases at V and 3 bases at J, with 10 bases between. CDR1 is MDHEN and CDR2 is SYDVKM in the germline V gene. The CDR3 is CASNPSLYNEQFF. The CDR3 nucleotides read TGTGCCAGCAACCCAAGCCTCTACAATGAGCAGTTCTTC.

This chain joins TRBV7-9 and TRBJ2-1, with 8 bases that match TRBD1. Trimming at V came to 6 bases and at J to 7 bases, leaving 5 bases not matched to a gene. CDR1 is SEHNR and CDR2 is FQNEAQ in the germline V gene (reference sequence). The CDR3 is 13 amino acids. The CDR3 sequence: CASRQGAINEQFF. CDR3 sequence (DNA): TGTGCCAGCAGGCAGGGGGCGATAAATGAGCAGTTCTTC.

The chain combines TRBV29-1 with TRBJ1-2; 7 bases fit TRBD1. Germline CDR1 and CDR2: SQVTM and ANQGSEA. The CDR3 totals 12 residues. J lost 4 bases, V lost 5 bases, and 4 bases had no gene match. CDR3: CSVPRTGYGYTF. In DNA, the CDR3 is TGCAGCGTTCCAAGGACAGGCTATGGCTACACCTTC.

The chain uses TRBV7-2 and TRBJ1-5, with D tentatively TRBD1 (6 bases). This CDR3 has 14 amino acids. Deletions cut 1 base from V and 6 bases from J, with 10 bases between. The V gene's germline CDR1 is SGHTA and CDR2 FQGNSA. CDR3 protein: CASSLGRGSQPQHF. The CDR3, as DNA: TGTGCCAGCAGCTTAGGCAGGGGAAGTCAGCCCCAGCATTTT. Using reference TRBV7-2 and TRBJ1-5 for the parts outside the CDR3, the full variable domain is GAGVSQSPSNKVTEKGKDVELRCDPISGHTALYWYRQSLGQGLEFLIYFQGNSAPDKSGLPSDRFSAERTGGSVSTLTIQRTQQEDSAVYLCASSLGRGSQPQHFGDGTRLSIL.

This chain joins TRBV12-3 or TRBV12-4 and TRBJ1-1, with D possibly matching TRBD1 (5 bases). There are 14 residues in the CDR3. Trimming removed 5 bases at V and 5 bases at J, with 15 bases between. DNA for the CDR3: TGTGCCAGCAGTCGGACATCCCTGGGGACTGAAGCTTTCTTT. This gives the protein CASSRTSLGTEAFF.

The V and J genes are TRBV28 and TRBJ2-7; D unclear. The CDR3 runs to 14 residues. Germline loops: CDR1 MDHEN, CDR2 SYDVKM. V lost 6 bases and J 3 bases, leaving 15 bases between the germline ends. The CDR3 protein is CASSLRALIYEQYF. In nucleotides, the CDR3 is TGTGCCAGCAGCCTCAGAGCTTTGATCTACGAGCAGTACTTC.

The rearrangement joins TRBV27 to TRBJ1-3; 7 positions match TRBD1. This CDR3 is 15 amino acids long. The V gene end was trimmed by 5 bases and the J gene end by 0 bases; junction bases not matched to a gene: 4. Germline V gene data show CDR1 as MNHEY and CDR2 as SMNVEV (reference sequence). The CDR3: CASSGGQNSGNTIYF. CDR3 nucleotides: TGTGCCAGCAGTGGGGGACAGAACTCTGGAAACACCATATATTTT.

CDR3 sequence reads: CASSKPPGAFF. The CDR3, as DNA: TGTGCCAGCAGCAAACCCCCAGGGGCTTTCTTT. The chain joins TRBV12-3 or TRBV12-4 to TRBJ1-1; tentatively, D is TRBD1 (5 bases). The CDR3 has 11 residues. V was trimmed by 6 bases and J by 11 bases, leaving 13 bases between them.

This chain connects TRBV12-3 or TRBV12-4 to TRBJ1-3; D unclear. The V end lost 5 bases, the J end lost 1 base, and 9 bases lay between the germline ends. The CDR3 length is 14 residues. This chain's CDR3 is CASSASESGNTIYF. The CDR3 region has the DNA TGTGCCAGCAGTGCGTCAGAGTCTGGAAACACCATATATTTT.

The chain carries TRBV3-1 and TRBJ1-2; D perhaps matches TRBD1 (6 bases). Trimming took off 0 bases at V and 0 bases at J, with 11 bases between the two ends. The CDR3 covers 16 residues. In germline, CDR1 is LGHDT, CDR2 YNNKEL (reference sequence). The CDR3 DNA follows: TGTGCCAGCAGCCAAGATGGGGGGGCGCCTAACTATGGCTACACCTTC. Translating gives CASSQDGGAPNYGYTF.

The genes are TRBV24-1 and TRBJ2-2, with D perhaps matching TRBD1 or TRBD2 (5 bases each). CDR3 length equals 16 residues. CDR1 and CDR2 (germline): KGHDR, SFDVKD. V was cut by 5 bases and J by 0 bases, with 12 bases left in between. CDR3 residues: CATSALGTANTGELFF. The DNA for the CDR3 is TGTGCCACCAGTGCTCTGGGGACCGCGAACACCGGGGAGCTGTTTTTT.

The J gene is TRBJ2-7, the V gene TRBV12-3 or TRBV12-4, with a tentative D call TRBD1 (5 bases). The CDR3 sequence is 15 residues long. V lost 5 bases and J 1 base, leaving 15 bases between the germline ends. CDR3 nucleotide sequence: TGTGCCAGCAGTCCGACGGGCAGGGCGTCCTACGAGCAGTACTTC. Its protein product is CASSPTGRASYEQYF.

V usage is TRBV19 and J usage is TRBJ2-2; D gene ambiguous. Trimming removed 1 base from V and 2 bases from J, with 2 bases in between. This CDR3 contains 13 residues. The germline gives CDR1 LNHDA, CDR2 SQIVND (reference sequence). CDR3 residues: CASSIGNTGELFF. The DNA for the CDR3 is TGTGCCAGTAGTATAGGAAACACCGGGGAGCTGTTTTTT.

The chain recombines TRBV7-9 with TRBJ2-2; D possibly corresponds to TRBD2 (5 bases). Germline CDR1 is SEHNR and CDR2 is FQNEAQ (reference sequence). The CDR3 is made up of 16 amino acids. Deletions cut 3 bases from V and 5 bases from J, with 16 bases between. The CDR3 sequence is CASSFPGLPETGELFF. In DNA, the CDR3 is TGTGCCAGCAGCTTCCCAGGACTCCCAGAGACCGGGGAGCTGTTTTTT.

The V and J genes are TRBV7-9 and TRBJ2-3; TRBD2 matches at 7 bases. Germline values: CDR1 SEHNR, CDR2 FQNEAQ (reference sequence). V lost 3 bases and J lost 8; bases outside the gene matches: 5. The CDR3 is 13 residues long. The DNA of the CDR3 is TGTGCCAGCAGCTTGGGGGGGACGGGTACGCAGTATTTT. It specifies CASSLGGTGTQYF.